A selection of T cell receptor beta chains follows, all from one sample in a study of blood T cell repertoires in COVID-19. Assay: immunoSEQ multiplex PCR; the TCRdb copy retains only in-frame clones and omits some. The sample gives more than 150,000 clones, approximately 84% of which show up once; around 7% is in the top ten. The sample taken for sequencing was peripheral blood. These receptors were obtained from a human donor in a cohort sampled during active COVID-19. The CDR3 runs from the conserved cysteine through the conserved F or W. A D gene is named only where the DNA matches it firmly. The size entry is marked missing in some rows and otherwise reads once, few, many or a size class.

j_gene,v_gene,len,abundance,d_gene,CDR3aa
TRBJ2-6,TRBV10-3,19,NA,TRBD2,CATAGVLGGLDSGANVLTF
TRBJ1-6,TRBV2,14,NA,TRBD1,CASSEQGVGSPLHF
TRBJ1-2,TRBV27,17,NA,TRBD1,CASSPSSGTGGNYGYTF
TRBJ2-1,TRBV9,13,NA,TRBD1,CASSTSQGNEQFF
TRBJ2-1,TRBV24-1,13,NA,NA,CATSESGNLEQFF
TRBJ2-3,TRBV5-1,16,NA,NA,CASSLVGTGSTDTQYF
TRBJ1-1,TRBV12-5,13,NA,NA,CASGRDTDTEAFF
TRBJ1-4,TRBV4-1,15,NA,TRBD1,CASSLTGGTNEKLFF
TRBJ1-5,TRBV29-1,16,few,TRBD1,CSVEDGTGGDDQPQHF
TRBJ2-6,TRBV5-1,15,NA,NA,CASSLAGSGANVLTF
TRBJ1-2,TRBV18,15,NA,TRBD1,CASSPLGQGKDGYTF
TRBJ1-2,TRBV11-2,14,NA,NA,CASSGGNSYYGYTF
TRBJ1-1,TRBV27,11,NA,NA,CASLRGTEAFF
TRBJ2-3,TRBV9,16,NA,NA,CASSSLAGLLTDTQYF
TRBJ2-3,TRBV5-6,15,NA,NA,CASSTSDSITDTQYF
TRBJ1-5,TRBV2,16,NA,TRBD1,CASSANRGPSNQPQHF
TRBJ1-5,TRBV19,14,NA,TRBD1,CASRPTGGKQPQHF
TRBJ2-1,TRBV6-5,12,few,NA,CASSPSYNEQFF
TRBJ2-7,TRBV6-2/TRBV6-3,14,NA,TRBD1,CASSAGTGTYEQYF
TRBJ2-6,TRBV15,18,NA,TRBD1,CATSRAGTGSTGANVLTF
TRBJ1-1,TRBV10-3,16,NA,NA,CAISESHREPNTEAFF
TRBJ1-2,TRBV27,19,NA,NA,CASSPIRAIQGLSNYGYTF
TRBJ2-2,TRBV27,13,few,NA,CASSQGRTGELFF
TRBJ2-1,TRBV29-1,14,NA,TRBD2,CSASTSGGADEQFF
TRBJ1-5,TRBV19,13,NA,NA,CASSAPRDQPQHF
TRBJ2-7,TRBV5-1,14,NA,TRBD1,CASSPGQGSYEQYF
TRBJ2-4,TRBV7-9,16,once,TRBD2,CASSFTSGGPQDIQYF
TRBJ1-1,TRBV10-3,15,NA,TRBD1,CAISTQGAGNTEAFF
TRBJ2-1,TRBV19,14,NA,NA,CASSMAGDYNEQFF
TRBJ2-1,TRBV2,14,NA,TRBD2,CASNSLAGVILPFF
TRBJ1-4,TRBV15,16,NA,NA,CATSRDGRLGNEKLFF